The 15 T cell receptor beta chains presented below share a single source sample, sequenced in a study of radiation and T cells in renal cell carcinoma. Sequenced by immunoSEQ multiplex PCR; TCRdb stores in-frame clones only, minus some. The data show over 45,000 clones, roughly three quarters seen once. Time point indicated: baseline pretreatment blood. Regarding treatment: 15 Gy SBRT to primary tumor, nephrectomy 4 weeks later. The sample consisted of blood, taken from a patient whose treatment included radiotherapy and nephrectomy. The receptors were gathered from a man aged 55 to 70 with renal cell carcinoma.

The chain joins TRBV7-2 to TRBJ1-2, with D unresolved. The germline gives CDR1 SGHTA, CDR2 FQGNSA. This CDR3 region has 13 residues. V lost 5 bases to trimming and J lost 7 bases, with 14 bases between them. In DNA, the CDR3 is TGTGCCAGCAGCCAAGAGAGAGTCGGTGGCTACACCTTC. Amino acid sequence: CASSQERVGGYTF.

Worth noting for this clone: Its ends do not fully match the called genes, so a read error is possible. The V gene is TRBV19, the J gene TRBJ1-5, with 8 nucleotides matching TRBD1. The CDR3 has 11 residues. Germline CDR1 is LNHDA and CDR2 is SQIVND (reference sequence). The CDR3 loop is CASSQGALMDF. The CDR3 DNA sequence: TGTGCCAGTTCCCAGGGGGCTCTCATGGATTTT. The full variable domain, its missing parts supplied by reference TRBV19 and TRBJ1-5, is DGGITQSPKYLFRKEGQNVTLSCEQNLNHDAMYWYRQDPGQGLRLIYYSQIVNDFQKGDIAEGYSVSREKKESFPLTVTSAQKNPTAFYLCASSQGALMDFGDGTRLSIL.

The chain uses TRBV5-1 and TRBJ2-3, with 14 positions matching TRBD2. Trimming cost V 4 bases and J 1 base; bases outside gene matches: 5. The V gene's germline CDR1 is SGHRS and CDR2 YFSETQ. The CDR3 sequence is 17 residues long. CDR3 DNA sequence: TGCGCCAGCAGCACCGGACTAGCGGGGGGCGGCACAGATACGCAGTATTTT. This codes for CASSTGLAGGGTDTQYF.

The CDR3, as DNA: TGTGCCAGCAGCGCCAGGTGGTACGTC. Its translation: CASSARWYV. The chain combines TRBV21-1 with TRBJ2-7; TRBD1 was called by the table and not checked on the DNA. TRBV21-1 is reported as a pseudogene. The CDR3 has 9 residues.

J is TRBJ2-3 and V is TRBV5-1; 8 bases map to TRBD2. The germline V gene has CDR1 SGHRS and CDR2 YFSETQ. There are 14 residues in the CDR3. The V segment lost 2 bases and the J segment 4 bases; nucleotides outside the gene matches: 3. The CDR3 sequence: CASSFLGRADTQYF. CDR3 bases: TGCGCCAGCAGCTTCCTCGGGAGGGCAGATACGCAGTATTTT.

V gene TRBV30 combines with J gene TRBJ2-7; D is uncertain. CDR1 GTSNPN and CDR2 SVGIG come from the germline V gene (reference sequence). The length of the CDR3 is 13 residues. V dropped 5 bases and J dropped 4 bases, with 15 bases sitting between them. For the CDR3, the DNA is TGTGCCTGGGAACCGGGTGATTCATACGAGCAGTACTTC. Translated: CAWEPGDSYEQYF.

The rearrangement uses TRBV7-8 and TRBJ2-5; 10 bases align to TRBD2. The CDR3 is 21 amino acids. Germline-derived CDR1 and CDR2 are SGHVS and FQNEAQ. The junction had 20 bases not matched to a gene; V was cut back by 0 bases and J by 4 bases. CDR3 nucleotides: TGTGCCAGCAGCTTAGCGCCTTTTGGTACTAGCGGGGAGTCAGAGAGAGAGACCCAGTACTTC. It specifies CASSLAPFGTSGESERETQYF.

The chain joins TRBV9 to TRBJ2-1; D remains ambiguous. V was cut by 4 bases and J by 5 bases, with 10 bases left in between. Germline lookup yields CDR1 SGDLS and CDR2 YYNGEE. The CDR3 has 13 residues. The DNA for the CDR3 is TGTGCCAGCAGCATGCGGCCTGACAATGAGCAGTTCTTC. It is translated as CASSMRPDNEQFF.

In this sample, this clone turned up a few times. In DNA form, the CDR3 reads TGTGCCAGTAGTATAGGCAGGCTGATGAACACTGAAGCTTTCTTT. Its protein is CASSIGRLMNTEAFF. This sequence joins TRBV19 and TRBJ1-1; D unclear. Germline V lookup: CDR1 LNHDA, CDR2 SQIVND (reference sequence). Trimming stripped 1 base from V and 0 bases from J, with 9 bases between. The CDR3 length is 15 residues.

V gene TRBV18 combines with J gene TRBJ2-7; no clear D. The CDR3 is made up of 15 amino acids. The V gene lost 3 bases and the J gene lost 2 bases, with 14 bases spanning the gap. CDR1 and CDR2 (germline): KGHSH, LQKENI. The CDR3, as DNA: TGTGCCAGCTCACCGGCGGCCTCCGCCGCCTACGAGCAGTACGTC. The encoded protein is CASSPAASAAYEQYV.

This clone has just one count. The rearrangement uses TRBV7-9 and TRBJ2-1, with D possibly TRBD2 on 7 matching bases. Germline V CDR1 and CDR2: SEHNR, FQNEAQ (reference sequence). This CDR3 is built from 15 residues. V was pared by 3 bases and J by 6 bases, with 15 bases between. This chain's CDR3 is CASSFSYGGPNEQFF. The CDR3 DNA follows: TGTGCCAGCAGCTTCTCCTACGGGGGGCCCAATGAGCAGTTCTTC.

The chain joins TRBV29-1 to TRBJ2-7, with D possibly TRBD2 on 5 matching bases. The CDR3 totals 12 residues. Trimming shortened V by 6 bases and J by 0 bases, and 9 bases separated the two germline ends. Germline V gives CDR1 SQVTM, CDR2 ANQGSEA. The CDR3 DNA reads TGCAGCGTCGGAGGAAGCTCCTACGAGCAGTACTTC. As protein: CSVGGSSYEQYF.

This clone was counted between two and nine times. This sequence joins TRBV4-3 and TRBJ1-3; no clear D. The CDR3 is made up of 15 amino acids. V was pared by 1 base and J by 4 bases, with 11 bases between. Germline lookup yields CDR1 LGHNA and CDR2 YSLEER. This CDR3 is CASSQGIVYGNTIYF. In DNA form, the CDR3 reads TGCGCCAGCAGCCAAGGGATCGTGTACGGAAACACCATATATTTT.

This clone was recorded only once. V is TRBV7-3 and J is TRBJ2-3, with D possibly TRBD2 on 5 matching bases. Per germline, CDR1 SGHTA and CDR2 FQGTGA. This CDR3 is built from 12 residues. Trimming cost V 5 bases and J 6 bases, with 9 bases left between them. The CDR3 DNA follows: TGTGCCAGCAGCCCGTCGGGGGATACGCAGTATTTT. Translated, it gives CASSPSGDTQYF.

The chain recombines TRBV9 with TRBJ2-3; 8 nucleotides align to TRBD1. Germline assignment: CDR1 SGDLS and CDR2 YYNGEE. V lost 4 bases, J lost 8 bases, and 9 bases stayed unmatched. The CDR3 has 14 amino acids. CDR3 sequence (DNA): TGTGCCAGCAGCTTCGGACAGGGCGAGGGTACGCAGTATTTT. This sequence encodes CASSFGQGEGTQYF.